The subject of this entry is one T cell receptor beta chain. The data belong to a study of blood T cell repertoires in COVID-19. Study-level background: Samples taken during acute and convalescent COVID-19 were collected in the United States, Italy and Spain. Sample material is recorded as cDNA or gDNA derived from T cells, B-cell-depleted T cells, or PBMCs.

Methods used by the authors: Quantification of nucleated cells was approximated via reference gene primer amplification. Some clones are missing from TCRdb's copy, which holds only in-frame ones; the method was immunoSEQ multiplex PCR. From that table come the V and J calls and clone size; the DNA was used to work out D and trimming. This table has over 150,000 clones, approximately 88% appearing once. Input material: peripheral blood. This TCR derives from a woman at least 80 years old with active or convalescent COVID-19.

The CDR3 coding sequence is TGTGCCAGCAGTCAGTCACAGGGGACTGGAAACACCATATATTTT. Its translation: CASSQSQGTGNTIYF. This chain uses TRBV6-2 or TRBV6-3 with TRBJ1-3, with 7 bases aligning to TRBD1. Germline V gene data show CDR1 as MNHEY and CDR2 as SVGEGT. Germline trimming cut 5 bases from V and 2 bases from J; bases unmatched to any gene: 6. The CDR3 totals 15 residues.